A single sample gave rise to the 24 T cell receptor beta chains below, sequenced in a study of radiation and T cells in renal cell carcinoma (dated by TCRdb to about 2020). Library preparation used the immunoSEQ multiplex PCR assay. The immuneACCESS repertoire file appears here via TCRdb, limited to in-frame rearrangements. These files lack a portion of the clones; in checked studies, under half of the deficit traces to unresolved V genes, and the cause of the others is not known. The sample contains about 130,000 clones, more than 70% of them found a single time. Of the sample, around 12% falls within the top ten clones. The sample's time point label, in plain terms: baseline pretreatment blood. What the treatment or condition label conveys for this sample: 15 Gy SBRT to primary tumor, nephrectomy 4 weeks later. Here the sequenced sample was blood, taken from a patient whose treatment included radiotherapy and nephrectomy. The receptors originated from a woman in her fifties or sixties with renal cell carcinoma.

The chain employs TRBV5-1 and TRBJ1-2; TRBD1 agrees at 10 bases. J gave up 8 bases and V 4 bases, and 5 bases lay outside the gene matches. Per the germline V gene, CDR1 is SGHRS and CDR2 is YFSETQ. There are 13 residues in the CDR3. CDR3 sequence reads: CASSPRTGGGYTF. CDR3 sequence (DNA): TGCGCCAGCAGCCCGAGGACAGGGGGAGGCTACACCTTC. Supplemented by reference TRBV5-1 and TRBJ1-2, the full variable domain reads KAGVTQTPRYLIKTRGQQVTLSCSPISGHRSVSWYQQTPGQGLQFLFEYFSETQRNKGNFPGRFSGRQFSNSRSEMNVSTLELGDSALYLCASSPRTGGGYTFGSGTRLTVV.

The chain has TRBV5-4 and TRBJ1-6; 8 nucleotides agree with TRBD1. Germline V gives CDR1 SGHNT, CDR2 YYREEE (reference sequence). The ends lost 4 bases at V and 10 bases at J; junction bases unmatched: 7. CDR3 length: 14 residues. The CDR3 loop is CASSRTGSDSPLHF. The CDR3 coding sequence is TGTGCCAGCAGCCGGACAGGGTCCGACTCACCCCTCCACTTT.

This chain links TRBV2 with TRBJ2-2; 7 bases are shared with TRBD2. From germline, CDR1 is SNHLY and CDR2 FYNNEI. The CDR3 covers 14 residues. The trim removed 3 bases at V and 4 bases at J, leaving 2 bases unmatched. CDR3 region: CASSERGFTGELFF. CDR3 bases: TGTGCCAGCAGTGAGCGGGGGTTCACCGGGGAGCTGTTTTTT.

The chain recombines TRBV5-1 with TRBJ2-2; D is uncertain. The CDR3 sequence is 13 residues long. The germline V gene has CDR1 SGHRS and CDR2 YFSETQ. V lost 0 bases and J 4 bases, leaving 4 bases between the germline ends. The CDR3 coding sequence is TGCGCCAGCAGCTTGGCAAGCACCGGGGAGCTGTTTTTT. Residues: CASSLASTGELFF.

This chain connects TRBV2 to TRBJ2-3; 11 nucleotides match TRBD2. Germline V gene lookup returns CDR1 SNHLY and CDR2 FYNNEI. This CDR3 is built from 16 residues. V was clipped by 5 bases and J by 5 bases; unmatched bases: 9. CDR3: CASSILTSGGIDTQYF. CDR3 nucleotide sequence: TGTGCCAGCAGTATTCTCACTAGCGGGGGAATAGATACGCAGTATTTT.

The V and J genes are TRBV14 and TRBJ2-7; 8 bases align to TRBD2. CDR1 is SGHDN and CDR2 is FVKESK in the germline V gene. The trim removed 4 bases at V and 2 bases at J, leaving 7 bases unmatched. The CDR3 loop spans 15 amino acids. The CDR3 here is CASSPLREGPYEQYF. The CDR3, as DNA: TGTGCCAGCAGCCCCTTACGGGAGGGGCCCTACGAGCAGTACTTC.

This clone was recorded only once. The chain employs TRBV19 and TRBJ1-5; 8 bases align to TRBD1. The CDR3 spans 15 residues. From germline, CDR1 is LNHDA and CDR2 SQIVND (reference sequence). Losses at the gene ends were 5 bases for V and 4 bases for J; bases not matched to a gene: 7. The CDR3 nucleotides are TGTGCCAGTAGTTTGTCGGGACAGGTAAATCAGCCCCAGCATTTT. Protein: CASSLSGQVNQPQHF.

As DNA, the CDR3 is TGCGCCAGCAGCCAAGGTCCGAACGGGGAGCTGTTTTTT. It yields the protein CASSQGPNGELFF. The rearrangement links TRBV5-1 to TRBJ2-2, with no clear D. Germline lookup yields CDR1 SGHRS and CDR2 YFSETQ. This CDR3 comprises 13 residues. Trimming removed 4 bases at V and 7 bases at J, with 11 bases between.

This chain connects TRBV7-8 to TRBJ1-1, with D unresolved. The CDR3 length is 13 residues. V was cut by 1 base and J by 5 bases, with 8 bases left in between. Germline V gene data show CDR1 as SGHVS and CDR2 as FQNEAQ. The CDR3 nucleotides read TGTGCCAGCAGCTTAGGGGCTCAGACTGAAGCTTTCTTT. Amino acid sequence: CASSLGAQTEAFF.

V is TRBV19 and J is TRBJ1-5; D is uncertain. CDR3 size: 13 residues. The V and J ends lost 7 bases and 5 bases respectively, with 12 bases between them. Germline V gives CDR1 LNHDA, CDR2 SQIVND (reference sequence). CDR3 loop: CASNPSRDQPQHF. For the CDR3, the DNA is TGTGCCAGTAACCCGTCAAGGGATCAGCCCCAGCATTTT. Looking up the rest from reference TRBV19 and TRBJ1-5 gives the full variable domain: DGGITQSPKYLFRKEGQNVTLSCEQNLNHDAMYWYRQDPGQGLRLIYYSQIVNDFQKGDIAEGYSVSREKKESFPLTVTSAQKNPTAFYLCASNPSRDQPQHFGDGTRLSIL.

In nucleotides, the CDR3 is TGTGCCAGCAGTTCCCCGGGCGGGGGGCAAGAGACCCAGTACTTC. Translation gives CASSSPGGGQETQYF. V usage is TRBV28 and J usage is TRBJ2-5; 8 bases agree with TRBD2. The V gene's germline CDR1 is MDHEN and CDR2 SYDVKM. CDR3 length: 15 residues. The J segment lost 2 bases and the V segment lost 4 bases, leaving 6 bases of the junction unmatched.

This clone was seen once. This chain connects TRBV19 to TRBJ2-2; no definite D call. Trimming left V 1 base short and J 2 bases short, with 14 bases between. The CDR3 runs to 17 residues. CDR1 and CDR2 from the germline V gene are LNHDA and SQIVND (reference sequence). CDR3: CASSIAVLRGNTGELFF. DNA of the CDR3: TGTGCCAGTAGTATAGCGGTGTTGCGTGGAAACACCGGGGAGCTGTTTTTT.

The V and J genes are TRBV4-1 and TRBJ2-1, with 10 bases fitting TRBD2. J was trimmed by 9 bases and V by 2 bases; bases with no gene match: 7. Germline V gives CDR1 MGHRA, CDR2 YSYEKL. The CDR3 loop spans 15 amino acids. CDR3: CASSQTLAGAAEQFF. In nucleotides, the CDR3 is TGCGCCAGCAGCCAAACCCTAGCGGGGGCCGCTGAGCAGTTCTTC.

This chain uses TRBV11-2 with TRBJ1-6, with 7 bases fitting TRBD1. Germline V lookup: CDR1 SGHAT, CDR2 FQNNGV. Trimming took 3 bases from V and 9 from J; bases not matched to a gene: 5. The CDR3 runs to 14 residues. The CDR3 DNA follows: TGTGCCAGCAGCTTTGAGGGGGCACGTTCACCCCTCCACTTT. This encodes CASSFEGARSPLHF.

V usage is TRBV4-3 and J usage is TRBJ2-7; D is undetermined. V lost 1 base and J lost 6, with 16 bases in between. This CDR3 is built from 15 residues. Germline V gene data show CDR1 as LGHNA and CDR2 as YSLEER. The CDR3 DNA reads TGCGCCAGCAGCCAAGGCTATGGAAATACGGCCGAGCAGTACTTC. Protein: CASSQGYGNTAEQYF.

This chain links TRBV5-1 with TRBJ2-3, with D possibly TRBD2 on 5 matching bases. Trimming left V 3 bases short and J 0 bases short, with 11 bases between. The CDR3 loop spans 15 amino acids. Germline V gene sequence: CDR1 SGHRS, CDR2 YFSETQ. The CDR3 bases are TGCGCCAGCAGCTCGACTACTTCTAGCACAGATACGCAGTATTTT. Translated: CASSSTTSSTDTQYF.

The chain employs TRBV9 and TRBJ2-1, with unresolved D. CDR3 length: 12 residues. CDR1 and CDR2 from the germline V gene are SGDLS and YYNGEE. V shed 0 bases and J shed 4 bases, with 2 bases lying between them. The CDR3 DNA sequence: TGTGCCAGCAGCGTAGATTACAATGAGCAGTTCTTC. It encodes CASSVDYNEQFF. The whole variable domain, filled in from reference TRBV9 and TRBJ2-1, reads DSGVTQTPKHLITATGQRVTLRCSPRSGDLSVYWYQQSLDQGLQFLIQYYNGEERAKGNILERFSAQQFPDLHSELNLSSLELGDSALYFCASSVDYNEQFFGPGTRLTVL.

The chain links TRBV19 to TRBJ1-1; D is uncertain. The length of the CDR3 is 11 residues. Germline V gene lookup returns CDR1 LNHDA and CDR2 SQIVND (reference sequence). V dropped 1 base and J dropped 11 bases, with 8 bases sitting between them. CDR3 coding DNA: TGTGCCAGTAGTATAGGGGGTAGCGCTTTCTTT. Encoded protein: CASSIGGSAFF.

The chain combines TRBV19 with TRBJ2-3, with D uncertain. This CDR3 is built from 12 residues. V was pared by 4 bases and J by 3 bases, with 5 bases between. Germline V lookup: CDR1 LNHDA, CDR2 SQIVND (reference sequence). The CDR3 sequence: CASSTQTDTQYF. CDR3 DNA: TGTGCCAGTAGTACCCAAACAGATACGCAGTATTTT.

This chain links TRBV4-3 with TRBJ2-3; 11 nucleotides match TRBD2. V lost 0 bases to trimming and J lost 2 bases; unmatched junction nucleotides: 13. The germline gives CDR1 LGHNA, CDR2 YSLEER. CDR3 size: 20 residues. CDR3 nucleotides: TGCGCCAGCAGCCAAGAGAGCCGTAGCGGGGGGGCTGTTTACACAGATACGCAGTATTTT. Translation gives CASSQESRSGGAVYTDTQYF.

The gene calls are TRBV19 and TRBJ2-7; TRBD2 aligns across 8 bases. CDR3 length: 14 residues. From germline, CDR1 is LNHDA and CDR2 SQIVND (reference sequence). Trimming at V came to 3 bases and at J to 7 bases, leaving 8 bases not matched to a gene. The CDR3 sequence: CASSIGGGPGEQYF. CDR3 nucleotides: TGTGCCAGTAGTATTGGCGGGGGGCCGGGTGAGCAGTACTTC.

V gene TRBV4-3 combines with J gene TRBJ2-3, with D unclear. Per germline, CDR1 LGHNA and CDR2 YSLEER. This CDR3 has 14 residues. Trimming cost V 0 bases and J 1 base, with 5 bases left between them. The CDR3 is CASSQDRGTDTQYF. In nucleotides, the CDR3 is TGCGCCAGCAGCCAAGATAGGGGCACAGATACGCAGTATTTT.

The chain uses TRBV7-2 and TRBJ1-2, with 8 bases fitting TRBD1. Germline CDR1 and CDR2: SGHTA and FQGNSA. The junction had 13 bases not matched to a gene; V was cut back by 5 bases and J by 8 bases. The CDR3 has 15 residues. The CDR3 bases are TGTGCCAGCAGCCTCGGGTACAGGGGGGTAGAAGGCTACACCTTC. Encoded protein: CASSLGYRGVEGYTF.

J is TRBJ1-3 and V is TRBV29-1, with D possibly matching TRBD1 (5 bases). Looked up from germline, CDR1 is SQVTM and CDR2 is ANQGSEA. V was shortened by 0 bases and J by 2 bases, with 5 bases between the two germline ends. CDR3 length equals 13 residues. The CDR3 nucleotides are TGCAGCGTTGAAGAGGGGGCTGGAAACACCATATATTTT. Residues: CSVEEGAGNTIYF.